In this sample, the clone carrying this T cell receptor beta chain turned up a few times. A single-stranded UMI oligo with SP2 sequence was ligated to cDNA 3' ends. The first PCR ran approximately 4 cycles with an equimolar RC1.1 and RC1.2 beta primer mix. Using its own MiXCR run on the UMI-ligation and nested PCR reads, TCRdb lists one record per CDR3 protein. The data show 60,000 or so distinct CDR3 sequences, 12% seen once. The data originate from a study of quantifying T cell responses using KT2 cells. Background on the study: Reverse transcription used primers in the TCR alpha and beta constant regions. The T4 ligation step was estimated to exceed 8.5% efficiency under optimum conditions.

CDR3 size: 15 residues. CDR1 is SNHLY and CDR2 is FYNNEI in the germline V gene. Trimming at V came to 5 bases and at J to 4 bases, leaving 9 bases not matched to a gene. KT2 cells were mixed with fixed PBMC numbers at varying ratios. This receptor was identified in a human donor. This sequence joins TRBV2 and TRBJ2-5, with 8 bases fitting TRBD1. Specimen: PBMCs spiked with cells of the T cell clone KT2. CDR3 nucleotides: TGTGCCAGCAGTCTAACCGGGACAGGACGAGAGACCCAGTACTTC. This gives the protein CASSLTGTGRETQYF.